One sample yielded the 2 T cell receptor beta chains listed below, sequenced in a study of cytomegalovirus exposure and HLA in healthy donors. The primer mix had 60 Vbeta and 13 Jbeta primers. Assay used: immunoSEQ multiplex PCR; TCRdb lists only in-frame clones, some missing. The table shows 150,000 or so clones, with about 84% occurring only once. Sequencing input: PBMCs. Receptor source: a woman aged 40-49 years in good health and CMV-seropositive.

This chain links TRBV6-6 with TRBJ1-5; 12 bases are shared with TRBD1. The V segment lost 2 bases and the J segment 6 bases; nucleotides outside the gene matches: 2. CDR1 and CDR2 from the germline V gene are MNHNY and SVGAGI (reference sequence). The CDR3 sequence is 15 residues long. CDR3 bases: TGTGCCAGCAGTTACGGGACAGGGGGCTTTCAGCCCCAGCATTTT. Translated: CASSYGTGGFQPQHF.

The J gene is TRBJ1-1, the V gene TRBV27; D is undetermined. The germline CDR1 and CDR2 sequences are MNHEY and SMNVEV (reference sequence). This CDR3 spans 14 amino acids. V gave up 6 bases and J gave up 1 base, with 12 bases separating them. The CDR3: CASRAGLSNTEAFF. The CDR3 nucleotides read TGTGCCAGCAGAGCCGGACTTTCGAACACTGAAGCTTTCTTT.